This record concerns one TCR beta chain sequence. This entry is derived from a study of blood T cell repertoires in COVID-19. Across the study: Material from acute and convalescent COVID-19 was sourced from the United States, Italy and Spain. Nucleic acid was either cDNA or gDNA, and it came from T cells, B-cell-depleted T cells, or PBMCs.

How the authors handled the data: Cell counts per sample came from amplifying reference gene primers. Repertoires were generated with immunoSEQ multiplex PCR, while TCRdb's copy carries only in-frame clones and drops some. V, J and clone size are those of that table, while D and trimming were read from the DNA. This sample has some 150,000 clones, with 80% to 90% found just once. V was pared by 3 bases and J by 2 bases, with 10 bases between. The germline gives CDR1 SGHRS, CDR2 YFSETQ. The CDR3 sequence is 14 residues long. V and J are TRBV5-1 and TRBJ2-3; D gene unclear. The sample was peripheral blood. This receptor was identified in a woman aged 45-65 years in a cohort sampled during active or convalescent COVID-19. DNA for the CDR3: TGCGCCAGCAGCTCGCCGAGGCTCACAGATACGCAGTATTTT. This encodes CASSSPRLTDTQYF.